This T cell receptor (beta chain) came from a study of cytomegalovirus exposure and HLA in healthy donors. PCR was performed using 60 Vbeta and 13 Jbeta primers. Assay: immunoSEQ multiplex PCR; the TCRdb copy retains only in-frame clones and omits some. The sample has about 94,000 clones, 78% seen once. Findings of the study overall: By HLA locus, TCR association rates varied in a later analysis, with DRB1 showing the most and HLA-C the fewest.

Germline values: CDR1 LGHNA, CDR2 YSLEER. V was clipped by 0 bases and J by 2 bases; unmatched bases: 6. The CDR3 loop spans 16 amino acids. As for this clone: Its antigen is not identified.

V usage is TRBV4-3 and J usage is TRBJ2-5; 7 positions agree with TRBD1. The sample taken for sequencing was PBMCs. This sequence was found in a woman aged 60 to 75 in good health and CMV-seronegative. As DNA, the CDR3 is TGCGCCAGCAGCCAAGATATGAGGGGGCAACAAGAGACCCAGTACTTC. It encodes CASSQDMRGQQETQYF.